This T cell receptor (beta chain) was captured by sequencing in a study of OX40 agonist ivuxolimab in advanced cancers. The CDR3 totals 15 residues. V dropped 4 bases and J dropped 2 bases, with 15 bases sitting between them. Germline CDR1 and CDR2: SGDLS and YYNGEE. The protocol was immunoSEQ multiplex PCR, while the TCRdb copy is restricted to in-frame clones and leaves out a portion. The table has 65,000 to 70,000 clones, about 90% seen once. Patients were ruled out by autoimmune disease history or systemic immunosuppression. Sample: CD4+ or CD8+ T cells sorted from blood, taken in a trial of the OX40 agonist ivuxolimab. The receptor was derived from an adult with an advanced solid tumor such as melanoma, head and neck, liver or kidney cancer. This chain connects TRBV9 to TRBJ1-2; a weak D match, TRBD1 (5 bases). DNA of the CDR3: TGTGCCAGCAGCCCCGAGGAGGGGAGGAACTATGGCTACACCTTC. Translated, it gives CASSPEEGRNYGYTF.